This T cell receptor beta chain emerged from a study of chemoradiotherapy in HPV16-positive cancers. Study-level information: Candidate HPV-specific T-cell clones and common TCR motifs came from functional assays in a couple of HPV16-positive patients.

Study-level results: Candidate HPV-specific clones and E7-related TCR motifs grew in tumor during treatment.

The CDR3 sequence is 13 residues long. The germline V gene has CDR1 SNHLY and CDR2 FYNNEI. Trimming shortened V by 4 bases and J by 3 bases, and 10 bases separated the two germline ends. A word on this clone: Its matching antigen is unknown.

Over chemoradiotherapy, repertoires were sampled more than once. The repertoire was sequenced with immunoSEQ multiplex PCR; TCRdb's copy has only in-frame clones and lacks some. This sample has over 7,000 clones, with 80% found just once. This chain links TRBV2 with TRBJ2-7; D is perhaps TRBD1 or TRBD2 (5 bases each). Collection of the sample occurred from a patient who underwent chemoradiotherapy. This receptor was taken from a human donor with HPV-associated anogenital cancer. The DNA of the CDR3 is TGTGCCAGCAGTGGATGGGACCTCTACGAGCAGTACTTC. Translation: CASSGWDLYEQYF.